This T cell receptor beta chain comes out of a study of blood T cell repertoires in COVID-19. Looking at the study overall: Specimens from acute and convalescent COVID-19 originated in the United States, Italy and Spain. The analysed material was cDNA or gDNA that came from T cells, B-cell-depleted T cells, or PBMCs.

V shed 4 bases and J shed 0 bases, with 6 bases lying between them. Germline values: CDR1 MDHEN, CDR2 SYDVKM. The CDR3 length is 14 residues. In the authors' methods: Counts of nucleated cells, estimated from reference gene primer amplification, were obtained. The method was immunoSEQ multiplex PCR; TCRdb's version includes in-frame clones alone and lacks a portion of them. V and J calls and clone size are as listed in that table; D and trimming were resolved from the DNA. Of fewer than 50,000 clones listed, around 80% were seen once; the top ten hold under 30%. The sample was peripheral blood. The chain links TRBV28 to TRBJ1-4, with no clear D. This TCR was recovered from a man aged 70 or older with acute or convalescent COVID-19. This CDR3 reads CASSSDATNEKLFF. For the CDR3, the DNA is TGTGCCAGCAGTTCAGATGCAACTAATGAAAAACTGTTTTTT.